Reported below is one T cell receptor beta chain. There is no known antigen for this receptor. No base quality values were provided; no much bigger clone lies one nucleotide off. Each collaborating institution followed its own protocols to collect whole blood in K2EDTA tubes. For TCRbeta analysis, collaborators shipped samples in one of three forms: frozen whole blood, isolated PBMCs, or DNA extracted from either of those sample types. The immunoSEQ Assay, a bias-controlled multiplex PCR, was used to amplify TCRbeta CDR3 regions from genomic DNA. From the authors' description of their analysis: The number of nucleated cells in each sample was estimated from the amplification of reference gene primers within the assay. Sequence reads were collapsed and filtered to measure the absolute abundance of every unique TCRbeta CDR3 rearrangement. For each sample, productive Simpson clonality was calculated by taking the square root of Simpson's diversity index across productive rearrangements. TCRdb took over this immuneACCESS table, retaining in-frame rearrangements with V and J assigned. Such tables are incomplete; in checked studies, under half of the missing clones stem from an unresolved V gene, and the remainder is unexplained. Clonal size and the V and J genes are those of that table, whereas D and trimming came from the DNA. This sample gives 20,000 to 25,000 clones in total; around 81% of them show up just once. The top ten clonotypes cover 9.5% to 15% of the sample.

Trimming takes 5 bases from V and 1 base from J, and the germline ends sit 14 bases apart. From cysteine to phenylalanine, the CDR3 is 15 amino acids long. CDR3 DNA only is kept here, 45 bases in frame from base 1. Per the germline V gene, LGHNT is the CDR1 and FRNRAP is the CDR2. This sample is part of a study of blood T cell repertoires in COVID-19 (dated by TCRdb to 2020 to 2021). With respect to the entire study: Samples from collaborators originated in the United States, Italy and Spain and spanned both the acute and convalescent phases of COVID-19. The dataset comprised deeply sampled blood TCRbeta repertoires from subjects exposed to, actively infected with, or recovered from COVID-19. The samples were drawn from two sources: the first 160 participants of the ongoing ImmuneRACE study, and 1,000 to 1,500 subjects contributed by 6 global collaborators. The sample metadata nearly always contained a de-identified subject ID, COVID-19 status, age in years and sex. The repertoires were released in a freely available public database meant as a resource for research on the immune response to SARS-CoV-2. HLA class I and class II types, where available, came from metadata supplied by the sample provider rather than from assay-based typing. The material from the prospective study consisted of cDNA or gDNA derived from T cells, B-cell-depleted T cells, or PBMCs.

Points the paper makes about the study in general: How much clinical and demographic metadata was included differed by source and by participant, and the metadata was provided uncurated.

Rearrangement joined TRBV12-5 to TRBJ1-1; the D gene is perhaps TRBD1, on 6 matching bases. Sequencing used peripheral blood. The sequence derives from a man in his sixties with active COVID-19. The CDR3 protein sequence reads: CASGNRGGGNTEAFF. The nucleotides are TGTGCTAGTGGTAATCGAGGGGGGGGGAACACTGAAGCTTTCTTT.